The 5 T cell receptor beta chains below all came from one sample that was sequenced in a study of shared clonotypes between healthy human individuals. Profiled with immunoSEQ multiplex PCR; TCRdb holds only in-frame clones, not every one. The sample holds about 600,000 clones, around 97% seen once. The sample was naive CD4+ T cells sorted from blood. Subset indicated: CD45RA+ positively selected. Receptor source: a woman aged 25 to 39 in good health.

V gene TRBV6-6 combines with J gene TRBJ1-1; 7 nucleotides match TRBD1. Germline CDR1 MNHNY, CDR2 SVGAGI (reference sequence). The trim removed 0 bases at V and 5 bases at J, leaving 9 bases unmatched. CDR3 length: 16 residues. CDR3 DNA: TGTGCCAGCAGTTACTCCAGGGGGGTTTATGGGACTGAAGCTTTCTTT. The encoded protein is CASSYSRGVYGTEAFF.

In the case of this clone: Other DNA sequences within the sample encode an identical CDR3. The chain couples TRBV5-1 to TRBJ2-1; D call uncertain. The CDR3 covers 11 residues. In germline, CDR1 is SGHRS, CDR2 YFSETQ. V dropped 0 bases and J dropped 8 bases, with 3 bases sitting between them. As DNA, the CDR3 is TGCGCCAGCAGCTTGGCCGATGAGCAGTTCTTC. Residues: CASSLADEQFF. Looking up the rest from reference TRBV5-1 and TRBJ2-1 gives the full variable domain: KAGVTQTPRYLIKTRGQQVTLSCSPISGHRSVSWYQQTPGQGLQFLFEYFSETQRNKGNFPGRFSGRQFSNSRSEMNVSTLELGDSALYLCASSLADEQFFGPGTRLTVL.

This sequence joins TRBV6-5 and TRBJ2-7; D perhaps matches TRBD1 (5 bases). The CDR3 is 16 residues long. V lost 0 bases to trimming and J lost 2 bases, with 14 bases between them. Germline CDR1 is MNHEY and CDR2 is SVGAGI. The CDR3 loop reads CASSYSRPTETYEQYF. CDR3 coding DNA: TGTGCCAGCAGTTACTCTAGGCCGACAGAAACCTACGAGCAGTACTTC.

The chain is built from TRBV11-2 and TRBJ2-7; TRBD2 might be the D (6 bases). Germline V lookup: CDR1 SGHAT, CDR2 FQNNGV. V lost 5 bases and J 2 bases, leaving 16 bases between the germline ends. The CDR3 is made up of 15 amino acids. CDR3 protein: CASSPRDFPTYEQYF. Here the CDR3 DNA reads TGTGCCAGCAGCCCCCGGGACTTTCCGACCTACGAGCAGTACTTC.

V usage is TRBV29-1 and J usage is TRBJ2-2, with 11 bases aligning to TRBD2. The germline V gene encodes CDR1 SQVTM and CDR2 ANQGSEA. The CDR3 runs to 14 residues. After removal of 6 bases from V and 10 bases from J, the junction contained 10 bases not matched to a gene. In DNA, the CDR3 is TGCAGCGTGATCGTTAGCGGGAGGGCCGTGGAGCTGTTTTTT. It encodes CSVIVSGRAVELFF.